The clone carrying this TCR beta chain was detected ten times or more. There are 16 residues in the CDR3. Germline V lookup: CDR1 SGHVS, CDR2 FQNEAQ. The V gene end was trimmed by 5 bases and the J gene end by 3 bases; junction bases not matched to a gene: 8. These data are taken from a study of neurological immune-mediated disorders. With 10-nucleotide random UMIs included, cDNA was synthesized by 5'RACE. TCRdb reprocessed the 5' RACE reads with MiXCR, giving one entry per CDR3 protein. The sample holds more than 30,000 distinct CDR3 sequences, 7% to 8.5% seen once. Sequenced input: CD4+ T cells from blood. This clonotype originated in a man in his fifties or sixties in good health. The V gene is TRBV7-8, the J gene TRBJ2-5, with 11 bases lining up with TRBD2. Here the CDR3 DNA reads TGTGCCAGCAGCCCTTCTGCGACTAGCGGGAAAGAGACCCAGTACTTC. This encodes CASSPSATSGKETQYF.